This is a list of T cell receptor beta chains from one sample in a study of T cells after yellow fever vaccination. TCRdb fed the 5' RACE reads into MiXCR, producing one record per CDR3 protein. The table shows around 590,000 distinct CDR3 sequences, with approximately 13% occurring only once. The specimen was PBMCs, collected on the day of the yellow fever booster vaccination. The source of these receptors is a man younger than 45 who received the YFV17D yellow fever vaccine. The CDR3 runs from the conserved cysteine through the conserved F or W. The D gene is left open where the match is weak. Size values are once, few and many counts, or a class for expanded clones, and some rows have none.

J,V,D,size,DNA,CDR3
TRBJ2-3,TRBV7-2,-,-,TGTGCCAGCAGCTTTAGCGGATCCCGCACAGATACGCAGTATTTT,CASSFSGSRTDTQYF
TRBJ2-7,TRBV5-1,TRBD1,-,TGCGCCAGCAGCTTGATGCGACAGGGGCTATACGAGCAGTACTTC,CASSLMRQGLYEQYF
TRBJ2-1,TRBV20-1,-,few,TGCAGTGCAAAGAAAACCGACAATGAGCAGTTCTTC,CSAKKTDNEQFF
TRBJ2-6,TRBV7-2,-,many,TGTGCCAGCAGCTTTTCGGGCTCTGGGGCCAACGTCCTGACTTTC,CASSFSGSGANVLTF
TRBJ2-2,TRBV6-5,-,-,TGTGCCAGCTCGACAAGTGGTGGGGAGCTGTTTTTT,CASSTSGGELFF
TRBJ2-1,TRBV5-4,TRBD2,few,TGTGCCAGCAGTTTGAGGAGGGCTAGCGGATTTGATGAGCAGTTCTTC,CASSLRRASGFDEQFF
TRBJ2-1,TRBV5-1,TRBD2,-,TGCGCCAGCAGCTTAGTACGCGGGAGTGGCTACAATGAGCAGTTCTTC,CASSLVRGSGYNEQFF
TRBJ2-1,TRBV7-8,TRBD2,few,TGTGCCAGCAGCTTAGGTCGACTAGCGGGGGTCTACAATGAGCAGTTCTTC,CASSLGRLAGVYNEQFF
TRBJ2-5,TRBV11-2,-,few,TGTGCCAGCAGCTACAGTGGGACCCCTGAAGAGACCCAGTACTTC,CASSYSGTPEETQYF
TRBJ2-5,TRBV7-2,-,-,TGTGCCAGCAGCCCGAAAACTCAAGAGACCCAGTACTTC,CASSPKTQETQYF
TRBJ2-7,TRBV4-3,TRBD1,-,TGCGCCAGCAGCCACCGGGACAGGGAATACGAGCAGTACTTC,CASSHRDREYEQYF
TRBJ2-3,TRBV20-1,-,few,TGCAGTGCTAGAGGGCTCGGGGGAACAGATACGCAGTATTTT,CSARGLGGTDTQYF
TRBJ1-5,TRBV7-2,-,few,TGTGCCAGCAGCTTAGTTACTCCCCCGTATCAGCCCCAGCATTTT,CASSLVTPPYQPQHF
TRBJ2-7,TRBV18,-,few,TGTGCCAGCTCACAAACTGCCACCTACGAGCAGTACTTC,CASSQTATYEQYF
TRBJ2-2,TRBV25-1,TRBD2,-,TGTGCCAGCAGCCCCGGGGCTAGCGGGAGATGGGACACCGGGGAGCTGTTTTTT,CASSPGASGRWDTGELFF
TRBJ2-7,TRBV28,TRBD2,-,TGTGCCAGCAGAAAGAGGACTAGCGGGAGGGCCATCCCCTACGAGCAGTACTTC,CASRKRTSGRAIPYEQYF
TRBJ2-1,TRBV29-1,-,-,TGCAGCGTTGAAGAGGGCAGGTACGCCTACAATGAGCAGTTCTTC,CSVEEGRYAYNEQFF
TRBJ2-2,TRBV28,-,-,TGTGCCAGCATTAACCCGGGACGCGGATTCACCGGGGAGCTGTTTTTT,CASINPGRGFTGELFF
TRBJ2-6,TRBV12-3/TRBV12-4,TRBD2,-,TGTGCCAGCAGTGCCGGGACTAGCGGTTCTGGGGCCAACGTCCTGACTTTC,CASSAGTSGSGANVLTF
TRBJ2-1,TRBV12-3/TRBV12-4,-,few,TGTGCCAGCAGTGGATTTACCCTGAGCTCCTACAATGAGCAGTTCTTC,CASSGFTLSSYNEQFF
TRBJ2-3,TRBV20-1,-,-,TGCAGTGCAACTCGACAGGCCGTTTCGGATACGCAGTATTTT,CSATRQAVSDTQYF
TRBJ1-5,TRBV30,-,-,TGTGCCTGGAGGAGCGTAGGAGGTCAGCCCCAGCATTTT,CAWRSVGGQPQHF
TRBJ2-1,TRBV20-1,-,-,TGCAGTGCCCCACGGACTACCAACAATGAGCAGTTCTTC,CSAPRTTNNEQFF
TRBJ2-7,TRBV29-1,TRBD1,few,TGCAGCGTGGAACGGGACAGTAGTGAGCAGTACTTC,CSVERDSSEQYF
TRBJ1-2,TRBV28,TRBD1,few,TGTGCCACCAGGGGGGGCAGGGTGGGCGGCTACACCTTC,CATRGGRVGGYTF
TRBJ2-7,TRBV7-9,TRBD1,once,TGTGCCAGCAGCCAAGGGACAGGGAACGAGCAGTACTTC,CASSQGTGNEQYF
TRBJ2-2,TRBV27,TRBD2,-,TGTGCCAGCAGTTTTCTAGCGGGAGGACTGCAAGGCACCGGGGAGCTGTTTTTT,CASSFLAGGLQGTGELFF
TRBJ1-4,TRBV9,-,few,TGTGCCAGCAGCGTAGGGGCAGGCAATGAAAAACTGTTTTTT,CASSVGAGNEKLFF
TRBJ2-7,TRBV5-1,-,-,TGCGCCAGCAGTTATGGGCAAGCGGTAATCTACGAGCAGTACTTC,CASSYGQAVIYEQYF
TRBJ2-5,TRBV18,TRBD1,few,TGTGCCAGCTCACCTTACACCGGGACAGGGGTCCGTGGGACCCAGTACTTC,CASSPYTGTGVRGTQYF
TRBJ2-5,TRBV12-3/TRBV12-4,TRBD1,few,TGTGCCAGCACCCCGCGGGACAGGGGCCCCCAGTACTTC,CASTPRDRGPQYF
TRBJ2-1,TRBV7-9,TRBD2,few,TGTGCCAGCAGCTTAAGCCCAGCGGGAGGGCCTCAGCAGTTCTTC,CASSLSPAGGPQQFF
TRBJ2-7,TRBV7-2,-,-,TGTGCCAGCAGTTACTCCCTGAGCTACGAGCAGTACTTC,CASSYSLSYEQYF
TRBJ1-6,TRBV6-5,-,-,TGTGCCAGCAGTTACTCCCGGGGCCAACAGGAAACCTATAATTCACCCCTCCACTTT,CASSYSRGQQETYNSPLHF
TRBJ2-7,TRBV20-1,-,many,TGCAGTGCTAGAGTTCTTGTAGGGGGAGGCTACGAGCAGTACTTC,CSARVLVGGGYEQYF
TRBJ2-1,TRBV4-3,-,-,TGCGCCAGCAGCCAAGTTGCAGTAGGGGGGCAGTTCTTC,CASSQVAVGGQFF
TRBJ2-3,TRBV7-6,-,few,TGTGCCAGCAGCCCACGGGGGCGGGGAGGCACAGATACGCAGTATTTT,CASSPRGRGGTDTQYF
TRBJ2-5,TRBV11-2,TRBD2,-,TGTGCCAGCTTATGGGCGGGAGCGGAGACCCAGTACTTC,CASLWAGAETQYF
TRBJ1-6,TRBV3-1,TRBD1,-,TGTGCCAGCAGCCCGACCGGGACAGGGAGTTCACCCCTCCACTTT,CASSPTGTGSSPLHF